The clone carrying this TCR beta chain was recorded once. Antigen unknown. The data stem from a study of shared clonotypes between healthy human individuals. Findings and limits, study-wide: Naive CD4 clonotype sharing across a handful of donors was about 5%. In contrast to clonotypes shared by all four donors, non-shared clonotypes had lower generation probabilities.

CDR1 and CDR2 from the germline V gene are MNHNY and SVGAGI (reference sequence). The CDR3 spans 12 residues. The V and J ends lost 5 bases and 10 bases respectively, with 12 bases between them. Data came from immunoSEQ multiplex PCR; TCRdb stores just in-frame clones and leaves some out. The table lists a few million clones, more than 80% of them singletons. Adult donors, all healthy and HIV-negative, had no recent acute infections or vaccinations. The sequence came from a man younger than 30 in good health. The sequenced sample was naive CD4+ T cells sorted from blood. Subset reported: CD45RA+ positively selected. The rearrangement uses TRBV6-6 and TRBJ2-1; D might be TRBD2 (6 bases). For the CDR3, the DNA is TGTGCCAGCAGTGCATGGGGGGACGAGCAGTTCTTC. Translated: CASSAWGDEQFF.